The 21 T cell receptor beta chains listed next were all sequenced from one sample in a study of response to subunit inactivated influenza vaccine. TCRdb reanalysed the RT-PCR reads using MiXCR and keeps one entry per CDR3 protein. The sample shows about 780,000 distinct CDR3 sequences, less than 20% of them seen only once. The sequenced sample was PBMCs from blood, obtained 5 days after vaccination. These receptors originate from a man aged 50-60 years who received an inactivated influenza vaccine.

The rearrangement joins TRBV20-1 to TRBJ2-7, with 8 bases aligning to TRBD2. The CDR3 totals 14 residues. Germline CDR1 is DFQATT and CDR2 is SNEGSKA (reference sequence). V lost 5 bases to trimming and J lost 3 bases; unmatched junction nucleotides: 9. CDR3 residues: CSAEISGAYYEQYF. The DNA for the CDR3 is TGCAGTGCTGAGATTAGCGGGGCCTACTACGAGCAGTACTTC.

Here the CDR3 DNA reads TGCAGTGCTCCCCTTAGCGGGGGAACCTACAATGAGCAGTTCTTC. It is translated as CSAPLSGGTYNEQFF. This sequence joins TRBV20-1 and TRBJ2-1; TRBD2 agrees at 9 bases. CDR1 and CDR2 (germline): DFQATT, SNEGSKA (reference sequence). The J segment lost 2 bases and the V segment lost 5 bases, leaving 7 bases of the junction unmatched. The CDR3 covers 15 residues.

The chain couples TRBV20-1 to TRBJ1-4; TRBD1 is a possible D gene (6 bases). This CDR3 region has 14 residues. The V end lost 6 bases, the J end lost 7 bases, and 18 bases lay between the germline ends. Germline V gene lookup returns CDR1 DFQATT and CDR2 SNEGSKA (reference sequence). As DNA, the CDR3 is TGCAGTGCCTACGGGGGGGGGCGCCCTGAAAAACTGTTTTTT. This encodes CSAYGGGRPEKLFF.

J is TRBJ2-2 and V is TRBV12-3 or TRBV12-4; maybe TRBD1 (6 bases). This CDR3 comprises 16 residues. With 5 bases removed from V and 8 bases from J, the gap between germline ends came to 21 bases. The CDR3 spells CASSPDRASGSGELFF. CDR3 in DNA: TGTGCCAGCAGTCCGGACAGAGCATCCGGGTCTGGGGAGCTGTTTTTT.

The chain joins TRBV29-1 to TRBJ2-4; D not certain. The CDR3 extends over 13 amino acids. Germline CDR1 and CDR2: SQVTM and ANQGSEA. V was trimmed by 0 bases and J by 0 bases, leaving 3 bases between them. CDR3 nucleotides: TGCAGCGTTGAAGATCTAGCCAAAAACATTCAGTACTTC. This sequence encodes CSVEDLAKNIQYF.

The CDR3 DNA is TGTGCCAGCACACTAGCGGGAGTCGAGTACTACGAGCAGTACTTC. This gives the protein CASTLAGVEYYEQYF. The chain couples TRBV7-8 to TRBJ2-7; 11 bases are a match to TRBD2. The CDR3 contains 15 residues. From germline, CDR1 is SGHVS and CDR2 FQNEAQ. The trim removed 7 bases at V and 3 bases at J, leaving 8 bases unmatched.

The chain employs TRBV15 and TRBJ1-3, with TRBD1 as a possible D gene (5 bases). This CDR3 comprises 14 residues. Germline assignment: CDR1 LNHNV and CDR2 YYDKDF (reference sequence). With 6 bases removed from V and 3 bases from J, the gap between germline ends came to 12 bases. CDR3 protein: CATRSRGGGNTIYF. Written as DNA, the CDR3 is TGTGCCACCAGATCAAGGGGTGGTGGAAACACCATATATTTT.

The gene calls are TRBV12-3 or TRBV12-4 and TRBJ2-3; 7 nucleotides align to TRBD1. The length of the CDR3 is 15 residues. Trimming took 5 bases from V and 5 from J; bases not matched to a gene: 10. CDR3 bases: TGTGCCAGCAGTAGATCAGGGGGTACCAGAGATACGCAGTATTTT. Translation gives CASSRSGGTRDTQYF.

This clonotype showed up many times. V is TRBV12-3 or TRBV12-4 and J is TRBJ1-2, with D perhaps TRBD1 (6 bases). Trimming pared 3 bases from V and 7 bases from J, leaving 15 bases between. The CDR3 runs 14 residues. This CDR3 reads CASSFRGQGGGYTF. The CDR3 DNA sequence: TGTGCCAGCAGTTTTCGGGGACAAGGCGGTGGCTACACCTTC.

There are a few counts of this clonotype. The chain uses TRBV10-3 and TRBJ2-7; 9 positions agree with TRBD2. The germline V gene has CDR1 ENHRY and CDR2 SYGVKD. With 0 bases clipped from V and 0 bases from J, the junction kept 9 bases outside the gene matches. This CDR3 spans 18 amino acids. This CDR3 reads CAISESILTSGTSYEQYF. The CDR3 DNA reads as TGTGCCATCAGTGAGTCTATTTTGACTAGCGGTACCTCCTACGAGCAGTACTTC.

The chain carries TRBV7-2 and TRBJ1-2, with 8 nucleotides matching TRBD1. V shed 5 bases and J 8 bases; nucleotides not matched to a gene: 13. Germline CDR1 and CDR2: SGHTA and FQGNSA. This CDR3 spans 15 amino acids. The CDR3 coding sequence is TGTGCCAGCAGCCCCTCGGGGTGGTCAGGGGGCGGCTACACCTTC. This codes for CASSPSGWSGGGYTF.

The chain carries TRBV10-3 and TRBJ2-1; 9 bases fit TRBD2. CDR1 and CDR2 from the germline V gene are ENHRY and SYGVKD. The CDR3 has 17 amino acids. Losses at the gene ends were 2 bases for V and 0 bases for J; bases not matched to a gene: 5. The CDR3 loop reads CAISERLSGSSYNEQFF. The CDR3 DNA is TGTGCCATCAGTGAGCGGCTTAGCGGGAGCTCCTACAATGAGCAGTTCTTC.

This clonotype was found many times. The V call is TRBV28, the J call TRBJ1-4; TRBD1 matches at 7 bases. Losses at the gene ends were 2 bases for V and 2 bases for J; bases not matched to a gene: 5. In germline, CDR1 is MDHEN, CDR2 SYDVKM. The CDR3 is 16 amino acids. The CDR3 loop reads CASSLVGTATNEKLFF. CDR3 DNA: TGTGCCAGCAGTTTAGTGGGGACAGCGACTAATGAAAAACTGTTTTTT.

This clonotype was picked up a small number of times. The chain carries TRBV15 and TRBJ1-1; the D is unclear. V lost 5 bases to trimming and J lost 10 bases, with 14 bases between them. Germline V CDR1 and CDR2: LNHNV, YYDKDF (reference sequence). This CDR3 is built from 12 residues. CDR3 region: CATSGLTSTAFF. The CDR3 DNA reads as TGTGCCACCAGCGGCTTGACGAGTACAGCTTTCTTT.

Comment on this clonotype: A read error may produce the germline difference seen at one junction end. The chain is built from TRBV15 and TRBJ2-3; D unclear. Germline CDR1 reads LNHNV; CDR2 reads YYDKDF (reference sequence). The length of the CDR3 is 13 residues. The CDR3 bases are TGTGCCACCAGCAGAGGCACCACAGCTACGCAGTATTTT. Translation: CATSRGTTATQYF.

The chain's CDR3 is CASSQALLAGVPGELFF. As DNA, the CDR3 is TGCGCCAGCAGCCAGGCCCTACTAGCGGGAGTCCCCGGGGAGCTGTTTTTT. This chain joins TRBV4-3 and TRBJ2-2; 11 positions match TRBD2. Germline values: CDR1 LGHNA, CDR2 YSLEER. V lost 3 bases, J lost 6 bases, and 9 bases stayed unmatched. The CDR3 contains 17 residues.

The CDR3 DNA reads TGTGCCAGCAGCGGACGGGGACTAGCGGGTGCCAAAAACATTCAGTACTTC. This encodes CASSGRGLAGAKNIQYF. The chain uses TRBV3-1 and TRBJ2-4, with 12 bases identical to TRBD2. The CDR3 covers 17 residues. From germline, CDR1 is LGHDT and CDR2 YNNKEL (reference sequence). Losses at the gene ends were 5 bases for V and 1 base for J; bases not matched to a gene: 6.

The sample holds a few counts of this clonotype. The V gene is TRBV11-2, the J gene TRBJ2-7; 8 nucleotides align to TRBD2. Per germline, CDR1 SGHAT and CDR2 FQNNGV. V trimming: 6 bases; J trimming: 0 bases; junction bases outside the gene matches: 7. The CDR3 is 15 amino acids. CDR3 bases: TGTGCCAGCAGTGTACTAGCGGCTGGCTCCTACGAGCAGTACTTC. It codes for CASSVLAAGSYEQYF.

V and J are TRBV20-1 and TRBJ2-2; 7 bases line up with TRBD2. CDR1 and CDR2 from the germline V gene are DFQATT and SNEGSKA (reference sequence). V shed 0 bases and J 0 bases; nucleotides not matched to a gene: 7. The CDR3 length is 17 residues. CDR3 region: CSARDRRGTTNTGELFF. In nucleotides, the CDR3 is TGCAGTGCTAGAGATCGGCGTGGGACTACGAACACCGGGGAGCTGTTTTTT.

This clonotype was detected many times. The gene calls are TRBV11-1 and TRBJ2-1; weak D call: TRBD2 (5 bases). V gave up 4 bases and J gave up 7 bases, with 17 bases separating them. The CDR3 is made up of 15 amino acids. CDR1 and CDR2 from the germline V gene are SGHAT and FQDESV (reference sequence). This CDR3 is CASSYEGGDYNEQFF. The CDR3 DNA sequence: TGTGCCAGCAGCTACGAGGGCGGAGACTATAATGAGCAGTTCTTC.

The chain employs TRBV13 and TRBJ2-6, with 12 bases matching TRBD2. Germline CDR1 PRHDT, CDR2 FYEKMQ (reference sequence). The length of the CDR3 is 20 residues. V lost 6 bases to trimming and J lost 0 bases; unmatched junction nucleotides: 12. The CDR3 region has the DNA TGTGCCAGCAGTGGAACTAGCGGGAGGAACTTACCCTCTGGGGCCAACGTCCTGACTTTC. It specifies CASSGTSGRNLPSGANVLTF. Supplemented by reference TRBV13 and TRBJ2-6, the full variable domain reads AAGVIQSPRHLIKEKRETATLKCYPIPRHDTVYWYQQGPGQDPQFLISFYEKMQSDKGSIPDRFSAQQFSDYHSELNMSSLELGDSALYFCASSGTSGRNLPSGANVLTFGAGSRLTVL.